Shown below are 4 T cell receptor beta chains from a single sample sequenced in a study of shared clonotypes between healthy human individuals. Using immunoSEQ multiplex PCR, the repertoire was profiled, and TCRdb retains in-frame clones only, with some absent. The sample includes approximately 1,500,000 clones, roughly 96% of them seen just once. The sequenced material came from naive CD4+ T cells sorted from blood. As to subset: CD45RA+ positively selected. These receptors were taken from a man aged 30-40 years in good health.

The DNA for the CDR3 is TGTGCCAGCAGCTTAAACGTAGTGGGTCAAAACTATGGCTACACCTTC. Residues: CASSLNVVGQNYGYTF. The chain uses TRBV11-2 and TRBJ1-2; unclear D gene. Germline V CDR1 and CDR2: SGHAT, FQNNGV. The CDR3 has 16 residues. V lost 2 bases and J lost 2, with 15 bases in between.

The chain employs TRBV28 and TRBJ1-1, with D possibly being TRBD1 (5 bases). Deletions cut 7 bases from V and 2 bases from J, with 17 bases between. The CDR3 is 15 amino acids. Germline V gives CDR1 MDHEN, CDR2 SYDVKM. The CDR3 loop reads CASTSLGHQNTEAFF. The CDR3 DNA reads as TGTGCCAGCACCTCTTTGGGGCACCAAAACACTGAAGCTTTCTTT.

The chain combines TRBV28 with TRBJ2-7; perhaps TRBD1 as D (6 bases). V gave up 7 bases and J gave up 0 bases, with 13 bases separating them. Germline V lookup: CDR1 MDHEN, CDR2 SYDVKM. The CDR3 sequence is 14 residues long. The CDR3 DNA reads TGTGCCAGCAAACAGCAGGGGATCTCCTACGAGCAGTACTTC. Amino acid sequence: CASKQQGISYEQYF.

J is TRBJ2-1 and V is TRBV7-2; 8 nucleotides align to TRBD1. In germline, CDR1 is SGHTA, CDR2 FQGNSA. The V segment lost 5 bases and the J segment 3 bases; nucleotides outside the gene matches: 12. This CDR3 contains 17 residues. The CDR3 sequence is CASSAPFRGRFYNEQFF. The CDR3 region has the DNA TGTGCCAGCAGCGCACCCTTCAGGGGGCGCTTCTACAATGAGCAGTTCTTC.